A selection of T cell receptor beta chains follows, all from one sample in a study of cytomegalovirus exposure and HLA in healthy donors. The protocol was immunoSEQ multiplex PCR, while the TCRdb copy is restricted to in-frame clones and leaves out a portion. The sample records 65,000 to 70,000 clones, approximately 77% being singletons. The sample consisted of PBMCs. The origin of the receptors is a woman aged 30 to 39 in good health and CMV-seropositive. Both conserved end residues are part of each CDR3. Each record gives: CDR3 protein, V gene, CDR3 length, clone size, J gene. Size is omitted from some rows. Given values are once, few, many or a class for expanded clones.

CDR3 protein: CASSQKTGAFSGANVLTF; V gene: TRBV4-3; CDR3 length: 18; clone size: few; J gene: TRBJ2-6
CDR3 protein: CASTDPGHNTDTQYF; V gene: TRBV19; CDR3 length: 15; clone size: once; J gene: TRBJ2-3
CDR3 protein: CASRTVRGAEAFF; V gene: TRBV11-2; CDR3 length: 13; clone size: once; J gene: TRBJ1-1
CDR3 protein: CASSIGQGGLQKLFF; V gene: TRBV5-4; CDR3 length: 15; clone size: few; J gene: TRBJ1-4
CDR3 protein: CASKRSIAEAYEQYF; V gene: TRBV4-3; CDR3 length: 15; clone size: NA; J gene: TRBJ2-7
CDR3 protein: CASSSPFPYEQYF; V gene: TRBV28; CDR3 length: 13; clone size: NA; J gene: TRBJ2-7
CDR3 protein: CASSMEGKTQYF; V gene: TRBV19; CDR3 length: 12; clone size: NA; J gene: TRBJ2-5
CDR3 protein: CASSRTGNSNQPQHF; V gene: TRBV7-2; CDR3 length: 15; clone size: NA; J gene: TRBJ1-5
CDR3 protein: CASGFQSRGTGELFF; V gene: TRBV12-5; CDR3 length: 15; clone size: NA; J gene: TRBJ2-2
CDR3 protein: CASSYRGGNEKLFF; V gene: TRBV6-5; CDR3 length: 14; clone size: NA; J gene: TRBJ1-4
CDR3 protein: CASSSGQGSRNEQFF; V gene: TRBV7-9; CDR3 length: 15; clone size: NA; J gene: TRBJ2-1
CDR3 protein: CSVLGTPPNIQYF; V gene: TRBV29-1; CDR3 length: 13; clone size: NA; J gene: TRBJ2-4
CDR3 protein: CASSFRQNTEAFF; V gene: TRBV27; CDR3 length: 13; clone size: once; J gene: TRBJ1-1
CDR3 protein: CAWTPPGLAGVTANNEQFF; V gene: TRBV30; CDR3 length: 19; clone size: few; J gene: TRBJ2-1
CDR3 protein: CASSSQGQGQPQHF; V gene: TRBV7-2; CDR3 length: 14; clone size: NA; J gene: TRBJ1-5
CDR3 protein: CASSVSSQTGRAYEQYF; V gene: TRBV9; CDR3 length: 17; clone size: NA; J gene: TRBJ2-7
CDR3 protein: CASSQDPDNEQFF; V gene: TRBV4-1; CDR3 length: 13; clone size: once; J gene: TRBJ2-1
CDR3 protein: CASSLPYGLAGYEQYF; V gene: TRBV7-2; CDR3 length: 16; clone size: NA; J gene: TRBJ2-7
CDR3 protein: CASSLPGTGFGIRETQYF; V gene: TRBV5-4; CDR3 length: 18; clone size: NA; J gene: TRBJ2-5
CDR3 protein: CASSRTGGVLEKLFF; V gene: TRBV4-3; CDR3 length: 15; clone size: few; J gene: TRBJ1-4
CDR3 protein: CASSLAGLAEETQYF; V gene: TRBV11-2; CDR3 length: 15; clone size: NA; J gene: TRBJ2-5
CDR3 protein: CASSLRLAGGPKNTGELFF; V gene: TRBV7-6; CDR3 length: 19; clone size: NA; J gene: TRBJ2-2
CDR3 protein: CASSQAHGSVNYGYTF; V gene: TRBV4-3; CDR3 length: 16; clone size: NA; J gene: TRBJ1-2
CDR3 protein: CASSLGLTSGANVLTF; V gene: TRBV11-1; CDR3 length: 16; clone size: NA; J gene: TRBJ2-6
CDR3 protein: CASSPDRGRNIQYF; V gene: TRBV7-2; CDR3 length: 14; clone size: few; J gene: TRBJ2-4
CDR3 protein: CASSPSGLNPYEQYF; V gene: TRBV19; CDR3 length: 15; clone size: NA; J gene: TRBJ2-7
CDR3 protein: CASSLEGRGETQYF; V gene: TRBV5-1; CDR3 length: 14; clone size: once; J gene: TRBJ2-5
CDR3 protein: CASSQVRGASYEQYF; V gene: TRBV14; CDR3 length: 15; clone size: NA; J gene: TRBJ2-7
CDR3 protein: CASSSDRTETQYF; V gene: TRBV13; CDR3 length: 13; clone size: NA; J gene: TRBJ2-5
CDR3 protein: CATSRDPRQNYGYTF; V gene: TRBV15; CDR3 length: 15; clone size: NA; J gene: TRBJ1-2
CDR3 protein: CASSPGQGRVAFF; V gene: TRBV5-4; CDR3 length: 13; clone size: NA; J gene: TRBJ1-1
CDR3 protein: CASSGFTGTEAFF; V gene: TRBV10-2; CDR3 length: 13; clone size: NA; J gene: TRBJ1-1
CDR3 protein: CASSQEAGGVYNEQFF; V gene: TRBV4-3; CDR3 length: 16; clone size: NA; J gene: TRBJ2-1
CDR3 protein: CASSLGTGDTEAFF; V gene: TRBV5-8; CDR3 length: 14; clone size: NA; J gene: TRBJ1-1
CDR3 protein: CASSSRLAGGLDTQYF; V gene: TRBV5-4; CDR3 length: 16; clone size: NA; J gene: TRBJ2-3
CDR3 protein: CASSLLLGFEAFF; V gene: TRBV7-9; CDR3 length: 13; clone size: NA; J gene: TRBJ1-1
CDR3 protein: CASSLTWEAGTGELFF; V gene: TRBV5-6; CDR3 length: 16; clone size: NA; J gene: TRBJ2-2
CDR3 protein: CASSPDRGNTIYF; V gene: TRBV5-6; CDR3 length: 13; clone size: NA; J gene: TRBJ1-3
CDR3 protein: CASSPGGTGYNEQFF; V gene: TRBV7-3; CDR3 length: 15; clone size: NA; J gene: TRBJ2-1
CDR3 protein: CASSQRQGVGSPLHF; V gene: TRBV28; CDR3 length: 15; clone size: few; J gene: TRBJ1-6
CDR3 protein: CAISGTGIHDGYTF; V gene: TRBV10-3; CDR3 length: 14; clone size: NA; J gene: TRBJ1-2
CDR3 protein: CASSLSTGLAGVFNEQFF; V gene: TRBV27; CDR3 length: 18; clone size: few; J gene: TRBJ2-1
CDR3 protein: CASSLGSGPLRATQYF; V gene: TRBV7-2; CDR3 length: 16; clone size: NA; J gene: TRBJ2-5
CDR3 protein: CASRLFGTEREERYGNTQYF; V gene: TRBV5-1; CDR3 length: 20; clone size: few; J gene: TRBJ2-3
CDR3 protein: CASSPRQGQETQYF; V gene: TRBV11-1; CDR3 length: 14; clone size: NA; J gene: TRBJ2-5